The T cell receptor (beta chain) described here comes from a study of T cell repertoires in cytomegalovirus infection. Overall study results and limits: Individuals carrying CMV plus the relevant HLA were identified by cumulative frequency of public TCR beta families.

The germline CDR1 and CDR2 sequences are SGHTA and FQGNSA. The CDR3 consists of 13 residues. V lost 4 bases and J lost 12; bases outside the gene matches: 3. One entry per CDR3 protein results from TCRdb running MiXCR on the reads. Here the sample spans some 250,000 distinct CDR3 sequences, 9.1% being singletons. This clonotype has a count of ten or more. Its specificity is unknown. The origin of this receptor is a human donor in good health (CMV status not recorded). Some clones in this sample may be carry-over from other donors' samples. This sequence joins TRBV7-2 and TRBJ2-1; 13 nucleotides line up with TRBD2. The sample consisted of PBMCs. The CDR3 reads CASSSRTSGGQFF. CDR3 DNA sequence: TGTGCCAGCAGCTCCAGGACTAGCGGGGGGCAGTTCTTC.